These 27 T cell receptor beta chains came from one sample sequenced in a study of T cells in Graves' hyperthyroidism and ophthalmopathy. The TCR beta CDR3 regions underwent amplification using RNA transcripts as the source. The primer set for the first-round RT-PCR of the TCR CDR3 was HTBI. MiXCR, applied by TCRdb to the multiplex PCR reads, yields one record per CDR3 protein. The repertoire holds around 500,000 distinct CDR3 sequences, with approximately 22% as singletons. The sample consisted of blood. These receptors were taken from a woman in her 70s with Graves' ophthalmopathy.

The rearrangement links TRBV7-3 to TRBJ2-2, with 12 bases lining up with TRBD1. This CDR3 is 15 amino acids long. CDR1 is SGHTA and CDR2 is FQGTGA in the germline V gene. Germline trimming cut 7 bases from V and 7 bases from J; bases unmatched to any gene: 7. The CDR3 DNA reads TGTGCCAGCAAGTCCGGGACAGGGGGCATCGGGGAGCTGTTTTTT. This translates into CASKSGTGGIGELFF.

This clonotype was counted between two and nine times. The chain links TRBV4-1 to TRBJ2-2; D is possibly TRBD2 (6 bases). The germline V gene has CDR1 MGHRA and CDR2 YSYEKL. The CDR3 is made up of 16 amino acids. V was shortened by 0 bases and J by 2 bases, with 10 bases between the two germline ends. CDR3 region: CASSQERGINTGELFF. CDR3 coding DNA: TGCGCCAGCAGCCAAGAACGCGGGATCAACACCGGGGAGCTGTTTTTT.

This clonotype was recorded a few times. The chain employs TRBV27 and TRBJ2-2; the match to TRBD1 covers 8 bases. Germline CDR1 reads MNHEY; CDR2 reads SMNVEV (reference sequence). The V segment lost 4 bases and the J segment 1 base; nucleotides outside the gene matches: 5. This CDR3 is 16 amino acids long. The chain's CDR3 is CASSSIDRGNTGELFF. The CDR3 DNA reads as TGTGCCAGCAGTTCTATCGACAGGGGGAACACCGGGGAGCTGTTTTTT.

The chain carries TRBV24-1 and TRBJ1-2, with 8 bases that match TRBD1. The trim removed 9 bases at V and 0 bases at J, leaving 8 bases unmatched. The germline V gene encodes CDR1 KGHDR and CDR2 SFDVKD. The CDR3 spans 15 residues. The CDR3 sequence is CATESGDRSNYGYTF. DNA for the CDR3: TGTGCCACCGAGAGCGGGGACAGGTCTAACTATGGCTACACCTTC.

The chain recombines TRBV2 with TRBJ2-1; D ambiguous. The CDR3 is 14 amino acids. V was cut by 5 bases and J by 4 bases, with 12 bases left in between. Germline-derived CDR1 and CDR2 are SNHLY and FYNNEI. CDR3 bases: TGTGCCAGCAGTATAAGGGCCGGATACAATGAGCAGTTCTTC. Translating gives CASSIRAGYNEQFF.

The chain joins TRBV27 to TRBJ2-5; 8 nucleotides align to TRBD1. V was clipped by 1 base and J by 7 bases; unmatched bases: 11. The CDR3 has 16 amino acids. Germline CDR1 reads MNHEY; CDR2 reads SMNVEV (reference sequence). In DNA form, the CDR3 reads TGTGCCAGCAGTTTATACCCCGGGACAGGAGAAGGGACCCAGTACTTC. Protein product: CASSLYPGTGEGTQYF.

This rearrangement joins TRBV30 to TRBJ2-5, with TRBD1 identical over 8 bases. With V trimmed by 5 bases and J by 7 bases, 9 bases remained unmatched. Germline CDR1 and CDR2: GTSNPN and SVGIG (reference sequence). CDR3 length: 13 amino acids. The CDR3 spells CAWSTGVLRTQYF. The CDR3 nucleotides are TGTGCCTGGTCGACAGGGGTCCTGAGGACCCAGTACTTC.

A few counts support this clonotype. The V gene is TRBV27, the J gene TRBJ1-4; weak D call: TRBD1 (5 bases). CDR3 length: 14 residues. Germline V gene lookup returns CDR1 MNHEY and CDR2 SMNVEV (reference sequence). The V gene lost 5 bases and the J gene lost 3 bases, with 10 bases spanning the gap. The CDR3 bases are TGTGCCAGCAGTCGTTGGGGACCTAATGAAAAACTGTTTTTT. Protein product: CASSRWGPNEKLFF.

This clonotype was observed at least ten times. The chain combines TRBV12-3 or TRBV12-4 with TRBJ1-6; D remains ambiguous. The CDR3 length is 13 residues. V was clipped by 5 bases and J by 3 bases, with 5 bases between them. CDR3 coding DNA: TGTGCCAGCAGTACCCGCTATAATTCACCCCTCCACTTT. Translation: CASSTRYNSPLHF.

This clonotype was detected a few times. The chain recombines TRBV20-1 with TRBJ2-1; 12 nucleotides line up with TRBD1. Germline V CDR1 and CDR2: DFQATT, SNEGSKA (reference sequence). The CDR3 length is 15 residues. J lost 7 bases, V lost 5 bases, and 9 bases had no gene match. DNA of the CDR3: TGCAGTGCTTCCGGGACAGGGGGCGCGGGAAATGAGCAGTTCTTC. Its protein product is CSASGTGGAGNEQFF.

Only a few counts were recorded for this clonotype. The rearrangement uses TRBV30 and TRBJ2-7; maybe TRBD2 (5 bases). The CDR3 is 14 amino acids. Trimming stripped 0 bases from V and 5 bases from J, with 14 bases between. CDR1 is GTSNPN and CDR2 is SVGIG in the germline V gene (reference sequence). This CDR3 reads CAWSVVLGSHEQYF. The CDR3 nucleotides read TGTGCCTGGAGTGTAGTACTAGGGTCCCACGAGCAGTACTTC.

The genes are TRBV20-1 and TRBJ2-5; tentative D call: TRBD1 (5 bases). The CDR3 has 15 residues. Trimming removed 0 bases at V and 4 bases at J, with 15 bases between. CDR1 and CDR2 (germline): DFQATT, SNEGSKA (reference sequence). Written as DNA, the CDR3 is TGCAGTGCTAGAGACCCCTGGGGCTGGGGAGAGACCCAGTACTTC. Encoded protein: CSARDPWGWGETQYF.

The rearrangement joins TRBV6-2 or TRBV6-3 to TRBJ2-7; the match to TRBD2 covers 7 bases. V gave up 5 bases and J gave up 6 bases; unmatched junction bases: 10. The germline V gene encodes CDR1 MNHEY and CDR2 SVGEGT. The CDR3 is 14 amino acids. CDR3 coding DNA: TGTGCCAGCAGTACCGGGACTATGTACTGCGAGCAGTACTTC. Translation gives CASSTGTMYCEQYF.

A single count supports this clonotype. The chain employs TRBV6-1 and TRBJ1-1; D call uncertain. Germline V gene data show CDR1 as MNHNS and CDR2 as SASEGT. The CDR3 has 17 residues. Trimming stripped 6 bases from V and 0 bases from J, with 20 bases between. CDR3 region: CASRDLRRWNLNTEAFF. The CDR3 DNA reads TGTGCCAGCAGGGATCTTAGACGGTGGAACTTGAACACTGAAGCTTTCTTT.

This clonotype was seen a handful of times. This chain connects TRBV20-1 to TRBJ2-1; perhaps TRBD2 as D (5 bases). The V gene lost 4 bases and the J gene lost 4 bases, with 17 bases spanning the gap. This CDR3 has 15 amino acids. Germline CDR1 and CDR2: DFQATT and SNEGSKA (reference sequence). For the CDR3, the DNA is TGCAGTGCTATCCCCCCCGAAACGGGGTACAATGAGCAGTTCTTC. Amino acids: CSAIPPETGYNEQFF.

This chain connects TRBV20-1 to TRBJ2-2, with 10 positions matching TRBD2. The J segment lost 8 bases and the V segment lost 7 bases, leaving 10 bases of the junction unmatched. Germline CDR1 is DFQATT and CDR2 is SNEGSKA (reference sequence). The CDR3 loop spans 14 amino acids. For the CDR3, the DNA is TGCAGTGTCCGCCCTAGCGGGAGAAGAGGGGAGCTGTTTTTT. This codes for CSVRPSGRRGELFF.

This clonotype was recorded a few times. CDR3 residues: CASSQGTSGLTYEQYF. DNA of the CDR3: TGCGCCAGCAGCCAAGGGACTAGCGGGTTAACCTACGAGCAGTACTTC. The genes are TRBV4-1 and TRBJ2-7, with 11 bases matching TRBD2. Germline assignment: CDR1 MGHRA and CDR2 YSYEKL. The CDR3 contains 16 residues. The V gene end was trimmed by 1 base and the J gene end by 2 bases; junction bases not matched to a gene: 4.

The genes are TRBV4-3 and TRBJ2-1; D is unresolved. V shed 1 base and J shed 7 bases, with 8 bases lying between them. Germline CDR1 and CDR2: LGHNA and YSLEER. The CDR3 extends over 13 amino acids. DNA for the CDR3: TGCGCCAGCAGCCAAGTTGGAGCGAATGAGCAGTTCTTC. It yields the protein CASSQVGANEQFF.

The V and J genes are TRBV3-1 and TRBJ1-1; weak D call: TRBD1 (5 bases). This CDR3 is built from 13 residues. The V and J ends lost 0 bases and 11 bases respectively, with 13 bases between them. Germline loops: CDR1 LGHDT, CDR2 YNNKEL (reference sequence). This CDR3 is CASSQDVRGGAFF. The CDR3 DNA sequence: TGTGCCAGCAGCCAAGATGTGCGGGGGGGGGCTTTCTTT.

V usage is TRBV19 and J usage is TRBJ1-3; a possible D gene is TRBD1 (5 bases). The CDR3 contains 15 residues. Germline V gene sequence: CDR1 LNHDA, CDR2 SQIVND (reference sequence). Trimming removed 3 bases at V and 4 bases at J, with 13 bases between. Here the CDR3 reads CASSISQGSGNTIYF. CDR3 coding DNA: TGTGCCAGTAGTATTTCCCAGGGATCCGGAAACACCATATATTTT.

The sample holds a few counts of this clonotype. The chain employs TRBV20-1 and TRBJ1-5; 7 bases map to TRBD1. Per the germline V gene, CDR1 is DFQATT and CDR2 is SNEGSKA (reference sequence). Trimming cost V 3 bases and J 10 bases; bases outside gene matches: 9. The CDR3 consists of 13 residues. CDR3 bases: TGCAGTGCTAGCGATCAGGGGGGTGGACCCCAGCATTTT. Translation gives CSASDQGGGPQHF.

The V and J genes are TRBV18 and TRBJ2-3; 9 bases map to TRBD2. The CDR3 covers 15 residues. V shed 1 base and J 3 bases; nucleotides not matched to a gene: 2. Germline lookup yields CDR1 KGHSH and CDR2 LQKENI. In DNA form, the CDR3 reads TGTGCCAGCTCACCACTCGCGGGAGGGACAGATACGCAGTATTTT. Amino acids: CASSPLAGGTDTQYF.

This clonotype was counted at least ten times. The V gene is TRBV4-1, the J gene TRBJ2-1; tentatively, D is TRBD1 or TRBD2 (5 bases each). CDR3 size: 11 residues. The ends were cut back, 4 bases at V and 11 bases at J, with 9 bases in the middle. Germline V gene lookup returns CDR1 MGHRA and CDR2 YSYEKL. CDR3 sequence reads: CASSLGAQQFF. As DNA, the CDR3 is TGCGCCAGCAGCCTCGGGGCACAGCAGTTCTTC.

This clonotype was picked up a small number of times. This CDR3 reads CAISESGASGARQFF. The CDR3 DNA sequence: TGTGCCATCAGTGAGTCGGGGGCTAGCGGAGCGCGGCAGTTCTTC. V usage is TRBV10-3 and J usage is TRBJ2-1, with D perhaps matching TRBD2 (7 bases). CDR1 is ENHRY and CDR2 is SYGVKD in the germline V gene. The CDR3 is made up of 15 amino acids. Between the trimmed V and J ends, which lost 0 bases and 12 bases, there was a span of 18 bases.

With respect to this clonotype: A much more abundant neighbour one base away suggests this may be a read error. The gene calls are TRBV28 and TRBJ1-1, with TRBD1 identical over 10 bases. V trimming: 4 bases; J trimming: 4 bases; junction bases outside the gene matches: 3. Per the germline V gene, CDR1 is MDHEN and CDR2 is SYDVKM. The CDR3 spans 14 residues. CDR3 amino acids: CASSSWTGGTEAFF. CDR3 DNA sequence: TGTGCCAGCAGTTCTTGGACAGGGGGCACTGAAGCTTTCTTT.

In this sample, this clonotype turned up a few times. The chain is built from TRBV6-2 or TRBV6-3 and TRBJ1-4, with TRBD1 as a possible D gene (6 bases). Germline V gene lookup returns CDR1 MNHEY and CDR2 SVGEGT. The CDR3 is made up of 14 amino acids. V dropped 3 bases and J dropped 6 bases, with 11 bases sitting between them. The CDR3 is CASSYRGFDEKLFF. For the CDR3, the DNA is TGTGCCAGCAGTTATAGGGGGTTTGATGAAAAACTGTTTTTT.

The chain joins TRBV20-1 to TRBJ1-1; D may be TRBD1 (5 bases). V lost 1 base and J 3 bases, leaving 9 bases between the germline ends. The V gene's germline CDR1 is DFQATT and CDR2 SNEGSKA (reference sequence). The CDR3 totals 13 residues. The CDR3 reads CSARAGTHTEAFF. For the CDR3, the DNA is TGCAGTGCTAGAGCCGGGACCCACACTGAAGCTTTCTTT.